This T cell receptor beta chain came from a study of T cell repertoires in cytomegalovirus infection. At the level of the study: Public signatures in TCR beta pointed to CMV infection and matching HLA type. Study-level results: Pooled public TCR beta family frequency picked out CMV carriers with the relevant HLA. In two of eight donors, the top clonotype was HLA-C-restricted CMV-specific.

This CDR3 is 13 amino acids long. Looked up from germline, CDR1 is MNHEY and CDR2 is SVGAGI. V shed 6 bases and J shed 12 bases, with 18 bases lying between them. MiXCR, run by TCRdb on the reads, gives a single entry per CDR3 protein. Of about 360,000 distinct CDR3 sequences listed, less than 20% are singletons. This clonotype was counted only a few times. The antigen is unknown. This receptor was identified in a human donor in good health (CMV status not recorded). Some clones in this sample may be carry-over from other donors' samples. The chain combines TRBV6-5 with TRBJ2-1; D is perhaps TRBD2 (6 bases). The sequenced sample consisted of PBMCs. The CDR3 spells CASSSGLMGGQFF. The CDR3 nucleotides are TGTGCCAGCAGCTCGGGCTTAATGGGGGGGCAGTTCTTC.